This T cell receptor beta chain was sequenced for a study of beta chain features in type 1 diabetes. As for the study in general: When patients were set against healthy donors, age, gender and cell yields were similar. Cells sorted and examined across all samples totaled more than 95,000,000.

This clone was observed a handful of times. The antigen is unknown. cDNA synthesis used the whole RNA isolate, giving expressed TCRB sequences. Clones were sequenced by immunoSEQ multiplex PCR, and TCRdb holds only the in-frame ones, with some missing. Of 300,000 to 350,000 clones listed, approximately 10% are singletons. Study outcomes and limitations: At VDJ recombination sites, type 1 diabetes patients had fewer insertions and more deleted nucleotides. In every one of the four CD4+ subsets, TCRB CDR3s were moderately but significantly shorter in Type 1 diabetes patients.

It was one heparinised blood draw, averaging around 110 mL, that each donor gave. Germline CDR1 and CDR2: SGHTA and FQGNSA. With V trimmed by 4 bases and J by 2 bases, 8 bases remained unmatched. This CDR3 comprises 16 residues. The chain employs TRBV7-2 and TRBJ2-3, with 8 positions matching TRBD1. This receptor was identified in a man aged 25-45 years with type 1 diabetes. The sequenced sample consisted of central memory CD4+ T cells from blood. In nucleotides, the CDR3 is TGTGCCAGCAGCTCTTCTCTGACAGGGGTCACAGATACGCAGTATTTT. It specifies CASSSSLTGVTDTQYF.